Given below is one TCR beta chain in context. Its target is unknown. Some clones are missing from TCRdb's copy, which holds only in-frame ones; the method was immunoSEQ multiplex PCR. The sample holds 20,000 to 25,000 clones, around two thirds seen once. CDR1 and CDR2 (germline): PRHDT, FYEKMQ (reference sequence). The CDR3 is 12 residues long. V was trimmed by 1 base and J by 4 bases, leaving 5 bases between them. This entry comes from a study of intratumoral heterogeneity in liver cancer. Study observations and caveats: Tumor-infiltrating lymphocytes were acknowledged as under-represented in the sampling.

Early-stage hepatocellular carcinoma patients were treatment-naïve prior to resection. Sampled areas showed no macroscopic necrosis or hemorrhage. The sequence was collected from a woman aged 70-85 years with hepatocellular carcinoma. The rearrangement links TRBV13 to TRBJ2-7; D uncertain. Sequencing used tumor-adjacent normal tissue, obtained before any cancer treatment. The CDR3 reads CASSLAGYEQYF. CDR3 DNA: TGTGCCAGCAGCTTAGCTGGGTACGAGCAGTACTTC.